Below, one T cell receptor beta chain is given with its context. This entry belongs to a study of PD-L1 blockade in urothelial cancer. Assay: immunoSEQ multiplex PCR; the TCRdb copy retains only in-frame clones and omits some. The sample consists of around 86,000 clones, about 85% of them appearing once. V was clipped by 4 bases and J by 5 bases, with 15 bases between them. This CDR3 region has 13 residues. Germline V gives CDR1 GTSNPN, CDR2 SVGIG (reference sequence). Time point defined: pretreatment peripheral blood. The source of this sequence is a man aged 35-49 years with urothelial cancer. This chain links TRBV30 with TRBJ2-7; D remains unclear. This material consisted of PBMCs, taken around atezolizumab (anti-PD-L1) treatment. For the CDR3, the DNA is TGTGCCTGGATGCCCCAGGCGTCGGACGAGCAGTACTTC. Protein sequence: CAWMPQASDEQYF.